The following is a TCR beta chain sequence with its context. This entry is derived from a study of blood T cell repertoires in COVID-19. Study information: Some COVID-19 samples were acute and others convalescent; all came from the United States, Italy and Spain. T cells, B-cell-depleted T cells, or PBMCs provided the cDNA or gDNA that served as material.

This CDR3 spans 14 amino acids. The V and J ends lost 3 bases and 5 bases, in that order; junction bases with no gene match: 5. Germline assignment: CDR1 SGHTA and CDR2 FQGNSA. The authors' processing: Researchers report that nucleated cell counts were estimated from reference gene primer amplification. The table came from immunoSEQ multiplex PCR; TCRdb's copy has only in-frame clones and leaves some out. That table supplies the V and J calls and clone size; D and trimming were determined from the DNA. The table includes about 100,000 clones, around nine tenths detected once. The source material was peripheral blood. This chain links TRBV7-2 with TRBJ2-7, with TRBD2 matching 9 bases. The receptor was derived from an older man with acute or convalescent COVID-19. The CDR3 DNA is TGTGCCAGCAGCTTCAGCGGGAGGATTGACGAGCAGTACTTC. Translating gives CASSFSGRIDEQYF.